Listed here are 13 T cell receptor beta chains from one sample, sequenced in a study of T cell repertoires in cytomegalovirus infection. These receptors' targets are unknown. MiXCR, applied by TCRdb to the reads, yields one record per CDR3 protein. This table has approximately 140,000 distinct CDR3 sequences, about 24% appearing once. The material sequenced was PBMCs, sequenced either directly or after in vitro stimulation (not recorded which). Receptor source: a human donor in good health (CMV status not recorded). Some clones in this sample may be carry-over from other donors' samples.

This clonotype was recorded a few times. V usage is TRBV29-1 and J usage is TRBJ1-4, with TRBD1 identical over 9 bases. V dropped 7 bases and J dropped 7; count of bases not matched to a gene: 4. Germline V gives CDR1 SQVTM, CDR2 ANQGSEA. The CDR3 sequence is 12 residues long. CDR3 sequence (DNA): TGCAGCGCCGCGGGACAGGGTGAAAAACTGTTTTTT. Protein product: CSAAGQGEKLFF. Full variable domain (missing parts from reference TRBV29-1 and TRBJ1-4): SAVISQKPSRDICQRGTSLTIQCQVDSQVTMMFWYRQQPGQSLTLIATANQGSEATYESGFVIDKFPISRPNLTFSTLTVSNMSPEDSSIYLCSAAGQGEKLFFGSGTQLSVL.

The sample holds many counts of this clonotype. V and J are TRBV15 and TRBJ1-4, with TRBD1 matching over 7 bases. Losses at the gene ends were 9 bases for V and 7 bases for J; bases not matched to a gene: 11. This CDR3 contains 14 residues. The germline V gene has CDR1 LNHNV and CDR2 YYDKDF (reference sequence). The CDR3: CATCAGTVLEKLFF. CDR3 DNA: TGTGCCACGTGCGCCGGGACAGTTCTTGAAAAACTGTTTTTT.

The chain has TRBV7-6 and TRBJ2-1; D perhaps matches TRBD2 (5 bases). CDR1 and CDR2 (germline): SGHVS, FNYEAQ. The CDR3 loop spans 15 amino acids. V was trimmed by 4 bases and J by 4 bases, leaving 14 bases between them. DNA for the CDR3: TGTGCCAGCAGCTATACGGGGATTCGGTACAATGAGCAGTTCTTC. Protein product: CASSYTGIRYNEQFF.

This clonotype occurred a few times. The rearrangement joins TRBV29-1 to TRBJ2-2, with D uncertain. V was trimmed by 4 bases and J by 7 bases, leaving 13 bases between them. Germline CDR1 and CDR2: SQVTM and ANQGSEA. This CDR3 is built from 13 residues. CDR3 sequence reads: CSVARTLNGELFF. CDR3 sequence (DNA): TGCAGCGTTGCCCGGACCCTTAACGGGGAGCTGTTTTTT.

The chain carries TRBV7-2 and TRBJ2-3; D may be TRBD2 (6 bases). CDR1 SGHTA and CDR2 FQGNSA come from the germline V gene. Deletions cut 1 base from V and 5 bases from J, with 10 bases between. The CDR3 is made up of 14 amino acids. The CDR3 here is CASSLGGNQDTQYF. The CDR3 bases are TGTGCCAGCAGCTTAGGCGGGAATCAAGATACGCAGTATTTT.

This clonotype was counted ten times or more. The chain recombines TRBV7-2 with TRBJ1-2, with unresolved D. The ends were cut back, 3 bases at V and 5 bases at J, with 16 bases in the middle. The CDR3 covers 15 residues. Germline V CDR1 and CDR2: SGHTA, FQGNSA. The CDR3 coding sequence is TGTGCCAGCAGCTTTTGGACGGGGTCGGGTTATGGCTACACCTTC. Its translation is CASSFWTGSGYGYTF.

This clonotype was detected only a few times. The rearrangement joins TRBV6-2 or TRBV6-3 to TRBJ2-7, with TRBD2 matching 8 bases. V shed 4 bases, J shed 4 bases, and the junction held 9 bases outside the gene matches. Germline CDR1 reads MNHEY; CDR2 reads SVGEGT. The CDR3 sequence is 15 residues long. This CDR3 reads CASSFPSSGSYEQYF. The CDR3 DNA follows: TGTGCCAGCAGTTTTCCCTCCAGCGGGAGTTACGAGCAGTACTTC.

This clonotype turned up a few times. Here the CDR3 reads CASSLLRTQNLYNEQFF. The CDR3 nucleotides read TGTGCCAGCAGTCTCCTCCGGACTCAAAATCTATACAATGAGCAGTTCTTC. The gene calls are TRBV28 and TRBJ2-1, with a tentative D call TRBD2 (5 bases). There are 17 residues in the CDR3. V lost 5 bases, J lost 4 bases, and 21 bases lay in between. Germline assignment: CDR1 MDHEN and CDR2 SYDVKM.

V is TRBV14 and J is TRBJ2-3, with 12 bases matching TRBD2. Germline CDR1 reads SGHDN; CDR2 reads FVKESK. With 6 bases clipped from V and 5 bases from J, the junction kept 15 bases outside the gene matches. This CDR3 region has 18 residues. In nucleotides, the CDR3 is TGTGCCAGCAGTCGAAGACTAGCGGGAGCCCCCCTGGGAGATACGCAGTATTTT. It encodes CASSRRLAGAPLGDTQYF.

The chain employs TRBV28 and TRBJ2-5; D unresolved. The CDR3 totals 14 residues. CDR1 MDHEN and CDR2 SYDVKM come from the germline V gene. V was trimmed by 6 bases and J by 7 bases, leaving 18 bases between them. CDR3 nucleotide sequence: TGTGCCAGCAGACGGATCACAAGTGCAGCGACCCAGTACTTC. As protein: CASRRITSAATQYF.

The CDR3 loop reads CASSLTGVNYGYTF. The CDR3 coding sequence is TGTGCCAGCAGCCTAACAGGGGTAAACTATGGCTACACCTTC. The chain employs TRBV4-2 and TRBJ1-2, with 7 bases fitting TRBD1. CDR3 length: 14 residues. With 4 bases clipped from V and 2 bases from J, the junction kept 4 bases outside the gene matches. CDR1 and CDR2 from the germline V gene are LGHNA and YNFKEQ.

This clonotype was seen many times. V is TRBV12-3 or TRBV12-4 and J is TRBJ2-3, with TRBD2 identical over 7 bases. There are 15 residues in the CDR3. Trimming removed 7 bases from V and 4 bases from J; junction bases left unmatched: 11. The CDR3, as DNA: TGTGCCAGCACATTGGGGGGAGGGCCGCCAGATACGCAGTATTTT. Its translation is CASTLGGGPPDTQYF.

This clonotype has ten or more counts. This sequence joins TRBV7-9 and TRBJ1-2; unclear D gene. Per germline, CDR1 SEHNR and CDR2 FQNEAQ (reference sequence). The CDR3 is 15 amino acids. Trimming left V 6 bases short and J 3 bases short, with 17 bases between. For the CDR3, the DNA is TGTGCCAGCAGTTCTCAAAGCCTTTACGACTATGGCTACACCTTC. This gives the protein CASSSQSLYDYGYTF.